This T cell receptor (beta chain) appears in the sequencing data of a study of T cell clones after liver transplantation. Turning to the study itself: A pre-transplant mixed lymphocyte reaction with TCRbeta sequencing defined graft-donor-reactive clones followed in post-transplant blood. The study's findings and limits: Circulating graft-donor-reactive CD4 TCRbeta sequences fell significantly post-transplant in most of the 8 subjects. A larger donor-reactive than third-party decline suggested partial antigen-specific deletion.

Germline V gene data show CDR1 as SNHLY and CDR2 as FYNNEI. V lost 5 bases, J lost 0 bases, and 11 bases lay in between. The CDR3 spans 15 residues. As for this clone: Its target is unknown.

Using immunoSEQ multiplex PCR, the repertoire was profiled, and TCRdb retains in-frame clones only, with some absent. The sample carries tens of thousands of clones, approximately 88% recorded once. The clonotype originates from a human donor who received a liver transplant. The rearrangement links TRBV2 to TRBJ2-1, with D possibly being TRBD1 (5 bases). The sample in question was CD4+ T cells from blood, obtained before liver transplant. Written as DNA, the CDR3 is TGTGCCAGCAGTTCACTCAGGGCCTCCTACAATGAGCAGTTCTTC. Protein: CASSSLRASYNEQFF. Combining the CDR3 with reference TRBV2 and TRBJ2-1 gives the whole variable domain EPEVTQTPSHQVTQMGQEVILRCVPISNHLYFYWYRQILGQKVEFLVSFYNNEISEKSEIFDDQFSVERPDGSNFTLKIRSTKLEDSAMYFCASSSLRASYNEQFFGPGTRLTVL.